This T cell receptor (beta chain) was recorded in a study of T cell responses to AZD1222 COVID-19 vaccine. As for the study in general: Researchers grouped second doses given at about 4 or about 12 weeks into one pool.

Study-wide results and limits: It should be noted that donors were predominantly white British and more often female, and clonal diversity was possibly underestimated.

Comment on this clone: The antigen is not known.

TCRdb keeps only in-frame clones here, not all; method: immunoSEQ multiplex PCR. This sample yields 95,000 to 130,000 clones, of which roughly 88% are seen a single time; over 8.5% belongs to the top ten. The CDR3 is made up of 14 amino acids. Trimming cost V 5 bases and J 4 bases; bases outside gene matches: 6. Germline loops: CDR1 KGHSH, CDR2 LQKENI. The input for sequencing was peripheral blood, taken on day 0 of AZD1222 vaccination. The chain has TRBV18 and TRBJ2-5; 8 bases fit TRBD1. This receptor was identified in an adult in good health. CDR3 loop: CASSGSGGGETQYF. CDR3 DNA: TGTGCCAGCTCAGGTTCAGGGGGCGGAGAGACCCAGTACTTC.